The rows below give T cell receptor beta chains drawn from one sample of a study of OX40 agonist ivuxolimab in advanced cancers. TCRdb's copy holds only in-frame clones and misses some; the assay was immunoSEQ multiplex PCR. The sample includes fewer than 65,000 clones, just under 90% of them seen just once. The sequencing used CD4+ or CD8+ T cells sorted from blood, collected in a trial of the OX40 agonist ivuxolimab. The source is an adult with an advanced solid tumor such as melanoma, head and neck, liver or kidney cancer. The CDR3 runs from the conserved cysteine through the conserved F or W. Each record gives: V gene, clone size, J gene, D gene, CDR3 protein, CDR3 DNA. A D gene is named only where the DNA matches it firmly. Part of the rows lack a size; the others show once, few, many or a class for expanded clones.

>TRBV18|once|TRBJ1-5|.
CASSPGQGNQPQHF
TGTGCCAGCTCACCCGGCCAGGGCAATCAGCCCCAGCATTTT
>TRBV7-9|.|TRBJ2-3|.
CASSVSRDTDTQYF
TGTGCCAGCAGTGTGTCCAGGGACACAGATACGCAGTATTTT
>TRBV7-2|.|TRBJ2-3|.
CASSPRQTGTDTQYF
TGTGCCAGCAGCCCTCGACAGACGGGCACAGATACGCAGTATTTT
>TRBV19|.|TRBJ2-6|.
CASKGDPSGANVLTF
TGTGCCAGTAAAGGAGACCCCTCTGGGGCCAACGTCCTGACTTTC
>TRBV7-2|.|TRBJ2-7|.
CASSFPGAPYEQYF
TGTGCCAGCAGCTTCCCGGGTGCCCCCTACGAGCAGTACTTC
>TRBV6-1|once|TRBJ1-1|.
CASSVGRLNTEAFF
TGTGCCAGCAGTGTTGGCAGATTGAACACTGAAGCTTTCTTT
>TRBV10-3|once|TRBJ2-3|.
CAIRKTDTQYF
TGTGCCATCAGAAAGACAGATACGCAGTATTTT
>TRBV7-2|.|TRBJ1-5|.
CASSFRDTYQPQHF
TGTGCCAGCAGCTTCCGGGACACCTATCAGCCCCAGCATTTT
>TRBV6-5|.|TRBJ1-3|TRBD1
CASSFGQAQGNTIYF
TGTGCCAGCAGCTTTGGACAGGCTCAAGGAAACACCATATATTTT
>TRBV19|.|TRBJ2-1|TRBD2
CASSISLAVLSYNEQFF
TGTGCCAGTAGTATAAGCCTAGCGGTCCTCTCCTACAATGAGCAGTTCTTC
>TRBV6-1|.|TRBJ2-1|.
CASSEQLDSLLQREQFF
TGTGCCAGCAGTGAACAATTGGACTCTCTACTACAACGGGAGCAGTTCTTC
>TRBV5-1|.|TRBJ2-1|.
CASAEGGSYNEQFF
TGCGCCAGCGCGGAAGGCGGGTCCTACAATGAGCAGTTCTTC
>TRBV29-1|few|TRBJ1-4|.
CSVGEPNEKLFF
TGCAGCGTGGGAGAACCGAATGAAAAACTGTTTTTT
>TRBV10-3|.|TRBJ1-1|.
CAISDVSEGGTEAFF
TGTGCCATCAGTGATGTTTCGGAAGGTGGCACTGAAGCTTTCTTT
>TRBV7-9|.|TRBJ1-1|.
CASSFQVSGAEAFF
TGTGCCAGCAGCTTCCAAGTCTCGGGGGCTGAAGCTTTCTTT
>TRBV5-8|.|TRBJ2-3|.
CASSPSFFRGRGNTDTQYF
TGTGCCAGCAGCCCCTCGTTTTTTCGGGGGAGAGGGAACACAGATACGCAGTATTTT
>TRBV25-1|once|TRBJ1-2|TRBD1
CASSEGTVYGYTF
TGTGCCAGCAGTGAAGGGACAGTATATGGCTACACCTTC
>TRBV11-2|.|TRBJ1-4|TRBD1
CASTVHGTGGEKLFF
TGTGCCAGCACCGTTCACGGGACAGGGGGTGAAAAACTGTTTTTT
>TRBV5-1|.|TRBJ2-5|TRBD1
CASSNAGGETQYF
TGCGCCAGCAGCAACGCAGGGGGAGAGACCCAGTACTTC
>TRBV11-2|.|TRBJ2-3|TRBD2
CVSSLAGTDTQYF
TGTGTCAGCAGCCTAGCGGGCACAGATACGCAGTATTTT
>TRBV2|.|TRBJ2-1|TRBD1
CASSEVTGNEQFF
TGTGCCAGCAGTGAAGTGACAGGGAATGAGCAGTTCTTC
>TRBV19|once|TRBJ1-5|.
CASSIELWPQHF
TGTGCCAGTAGTATTGAGCTTTGGCCCCAGCATTTT
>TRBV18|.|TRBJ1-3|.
CASSPPDGNTIYF
TGTGCCAGCTCACCCCCGGACGGAAACACCATATATTTT
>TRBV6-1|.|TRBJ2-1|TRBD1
CASNFRDRANEQFF
TGTGCCAGCAACTTCCGGGACAGGGCCAATGAGCAGTTCTTC
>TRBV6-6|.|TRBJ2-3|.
CASSYFGESTDTQYF
TGTGCCAGCAGTTACTTTGGGGAAAGCACAGATACGCAGTATTTT
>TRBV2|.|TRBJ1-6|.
CASSLSGVGAPLHF
TGTGCCAGCAGTCTTAGCGGCGTGGGGGCACCCCTCCACTTT
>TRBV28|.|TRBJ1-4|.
CASRKQGIGNEKLFF
TGTGCCAGCAGAAAACAGGGAATTGGTAATGAAAAACTGTTTTTT
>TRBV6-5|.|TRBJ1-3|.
CASSYSLGQSGNTIYF
TGTGCCAGCAGTTACTCTCTTGGACAGTCTGGAAACACCATATATTTT
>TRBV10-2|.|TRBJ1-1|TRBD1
CASTRRTGLNTEAFF
TGCGCCAGCACCCGGAGGACAGGGCTAAACACTGAAGCTTTCTTT
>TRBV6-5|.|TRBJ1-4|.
CASSYLSDGTNEKLFF
TGTGCCAGCAGTTACTTATCTGACGGGACTAATGAAAAACTGTTTTTT
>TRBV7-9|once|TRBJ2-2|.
CASSRGTGELFF
TGTGCCAGCAGTCGGGGAACCGGGGAGCTGTTTTTT
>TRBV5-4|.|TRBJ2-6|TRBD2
CASSAKEPGLYSGANVLTF
TGTGCCAGCAGCGCGAAGGAGCCGGGACTATACTCTGGGGCCAACGTCCTGACTTTC
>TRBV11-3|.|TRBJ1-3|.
CASSLDTGSGNTIYF
TGTGCCAGCAGCTTAGATACAGGGTCTGGAAACACCATATATTTT
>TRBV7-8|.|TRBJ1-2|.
CASSFGSGGGYTF
TGTGCCAGCAGCTTTGGGTCCGGGGGTGGCTACACCTTC
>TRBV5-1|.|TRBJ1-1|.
CASSLAAGWAEAFF
TGCGCCAGCAGCTTGGCAGCAGGGTGGGCTGAAGCTTTCTTT
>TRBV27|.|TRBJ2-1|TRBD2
CASKLAGAQTYNEQFF
TGTGCCAGCAAACTAGCGGGGGCACAAACCTACAATGAGCAGTTCTTC
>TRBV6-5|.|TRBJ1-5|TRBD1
CAITTGGNQPQHF
TGTGCCATTACGACAGGGGGCAATCAGCCCCAGCATTTT
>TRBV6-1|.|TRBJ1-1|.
CASSDPGTEAFF
TGTGCCAGCAGTGACCCTGGGACTGAAGCTTTCTTT
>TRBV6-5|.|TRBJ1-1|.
CASSPGTGKTGFF
TGTGCCAGCAGCCCCGGGACCGGGAAGACCGGTTTCTTT
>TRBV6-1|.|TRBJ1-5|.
CASSEGSIRSNQPQHF
TGTGCCAGCAGTGAAGGGTCGATTCGGAGCAATCAGCCCCAGCATTTT
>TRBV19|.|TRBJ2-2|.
CASSTRPPQANTGELFF
TGTGCCAGTAGTACCCGCCCCCCACAGGCGAACACCGGGGAGCTGTTTTTT
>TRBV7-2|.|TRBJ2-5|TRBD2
CASSLIGGLETQYF
TGTGCCAGCAGCCTAATCGGGGGGTTGGAGACCCAGTACTTC
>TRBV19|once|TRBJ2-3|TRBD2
CASSVRTSGSGGTQYF
TGTGCCAGTAGTGTCCGGACTAGCGGGAGCGGCGGTACGCAGTATTTT
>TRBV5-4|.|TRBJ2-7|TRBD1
CASSPGQGNEQYF
TGTGCCAGCAGCCCGGGACAGGGGAACGAGCAGTACTTC
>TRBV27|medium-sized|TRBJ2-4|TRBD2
CASSRRTSGSEMRAKNIQYF
TGTGCCAGCAGTCGTCGGACTAGCGGGAGCGAAATGCGAGCCAAAAACATTCAGTACTTC
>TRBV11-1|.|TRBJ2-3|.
CASSSGKSTDTQYF
TGTGCCAGCAGCTCCGGGAAAAGCACAGATACGCAGTATTTT
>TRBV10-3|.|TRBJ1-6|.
CATSTQWALHF
TGTGCCACCAGTACACAATGGGCCCTCCACTTT
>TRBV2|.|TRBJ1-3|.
CASSELQGQSIYF
TGTGCCAGCAGTGAACTCCAGGGTCAGTCCATATATTTT
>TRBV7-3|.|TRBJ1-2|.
CASSFRDMRGYTF
TGTGCCAGCAGCTTCCGGGACATGAGAGGCTACACCTTC
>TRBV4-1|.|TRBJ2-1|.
CASSQATRGEQFF
TGCGCCAGCAGCCAAGCGACCCGGGGTGAGCAGTTCTTC
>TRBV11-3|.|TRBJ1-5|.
CASSLFLWDCSNQPQHF
.